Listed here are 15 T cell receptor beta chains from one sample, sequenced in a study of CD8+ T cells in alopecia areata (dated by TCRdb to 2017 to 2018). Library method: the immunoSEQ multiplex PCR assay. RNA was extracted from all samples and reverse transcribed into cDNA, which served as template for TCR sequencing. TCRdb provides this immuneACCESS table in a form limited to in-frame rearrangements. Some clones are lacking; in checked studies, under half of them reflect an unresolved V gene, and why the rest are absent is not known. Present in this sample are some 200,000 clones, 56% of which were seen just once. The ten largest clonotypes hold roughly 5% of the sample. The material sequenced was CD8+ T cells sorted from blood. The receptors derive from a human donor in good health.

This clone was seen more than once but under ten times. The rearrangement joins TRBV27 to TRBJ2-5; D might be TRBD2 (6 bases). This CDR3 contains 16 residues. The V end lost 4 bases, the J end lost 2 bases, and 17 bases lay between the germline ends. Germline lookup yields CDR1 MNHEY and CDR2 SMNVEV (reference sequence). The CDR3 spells CASSSSPRGGQETQYF. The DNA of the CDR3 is TGTGCCAGCAGTTCCTCCCCCCGGGGAGGACAAGAGACCCAGTACTTC.

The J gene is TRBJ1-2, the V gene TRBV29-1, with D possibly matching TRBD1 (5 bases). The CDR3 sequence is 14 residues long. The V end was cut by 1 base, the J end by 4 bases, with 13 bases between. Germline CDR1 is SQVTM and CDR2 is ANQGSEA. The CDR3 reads CSVEGKGVGYGYTF. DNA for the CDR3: TGCAGCGTTGAAGGGAAAGGGGTGGGCTATGGCTACACCTTC.

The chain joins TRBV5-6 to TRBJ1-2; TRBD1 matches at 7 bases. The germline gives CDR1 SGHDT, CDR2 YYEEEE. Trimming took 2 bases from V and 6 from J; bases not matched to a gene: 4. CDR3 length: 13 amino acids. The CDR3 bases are TGTGCCAGCAGCTTCACCGACAGGGATGGCTACACCTTC. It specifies CASSFTDRDGYTF.

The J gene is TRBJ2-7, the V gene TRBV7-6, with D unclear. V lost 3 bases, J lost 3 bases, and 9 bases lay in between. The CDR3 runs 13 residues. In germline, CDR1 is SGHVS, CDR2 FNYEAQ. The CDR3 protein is CASSLKGNYEQYF. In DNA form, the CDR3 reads TGTGCCAGCAGCTTGAAGGGTAACTACGAGCAGTACTTC. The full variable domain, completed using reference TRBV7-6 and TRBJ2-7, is GAGVSQSPRYKVTKRGQDVALRCDPISGHVSLYWYRQALGQGPEFLTYFNYEAQQDKSGLPNDRFSAERPEGSISTLTIQRTEQRDSAMYRCASSLKGNYEQYFGPGTRLTVT.

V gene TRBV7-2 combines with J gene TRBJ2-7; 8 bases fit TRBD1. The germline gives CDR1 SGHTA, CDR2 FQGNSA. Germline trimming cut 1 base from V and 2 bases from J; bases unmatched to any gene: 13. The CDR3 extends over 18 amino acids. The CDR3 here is CASSLENFVGTGPYEQYF. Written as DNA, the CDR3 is TGTGCCAGCAGCTTAGAAAATTTCGTCGGGACAGGCCCCTACGAGCAGTACTTC.

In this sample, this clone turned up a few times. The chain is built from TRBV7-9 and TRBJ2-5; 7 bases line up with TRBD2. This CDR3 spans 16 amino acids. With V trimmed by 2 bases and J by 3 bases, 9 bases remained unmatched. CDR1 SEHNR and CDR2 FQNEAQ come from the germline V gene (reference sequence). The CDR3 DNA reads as TGTGCCAGCAGCTTATCTCCAGCGGGGCCAAAAGAGACCCAGTACTTC. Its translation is CASSLSPAGPKETQYF.

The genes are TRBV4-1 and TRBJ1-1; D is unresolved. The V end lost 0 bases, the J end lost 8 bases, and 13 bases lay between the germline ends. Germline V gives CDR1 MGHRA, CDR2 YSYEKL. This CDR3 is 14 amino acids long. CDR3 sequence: CASSQEEGSWEAFF. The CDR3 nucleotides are TGCGCCAGCAGCCAAGAAGAAGGAAGTTGGGAAGCTTTCTTT.

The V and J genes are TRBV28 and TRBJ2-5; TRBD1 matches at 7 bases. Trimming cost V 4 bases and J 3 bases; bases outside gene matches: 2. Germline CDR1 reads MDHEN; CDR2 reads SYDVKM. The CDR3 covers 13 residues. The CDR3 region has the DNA TGTGCCAGCAGTTGGACAGGAGAAGAGACCCAGTACTTC. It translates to CASSWTGEETQYF.

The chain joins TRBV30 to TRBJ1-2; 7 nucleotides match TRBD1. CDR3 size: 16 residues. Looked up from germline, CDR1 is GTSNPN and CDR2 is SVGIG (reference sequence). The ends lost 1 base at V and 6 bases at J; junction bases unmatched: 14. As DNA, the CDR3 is TGTGCCTGGAGTGCGGCTCCTCCCGACAGGGCGGATGGCTACACCTTC. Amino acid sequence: CAWSAAPPDRADGYTF.

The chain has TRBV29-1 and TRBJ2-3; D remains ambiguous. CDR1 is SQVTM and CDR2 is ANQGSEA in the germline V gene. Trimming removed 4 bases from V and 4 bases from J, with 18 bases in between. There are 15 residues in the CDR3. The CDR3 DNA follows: TGCAGCGTTGGACGAGCCAGTGAGACCCCAGATACGCAGTATTTT. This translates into CSVGRASETPDTQYF.

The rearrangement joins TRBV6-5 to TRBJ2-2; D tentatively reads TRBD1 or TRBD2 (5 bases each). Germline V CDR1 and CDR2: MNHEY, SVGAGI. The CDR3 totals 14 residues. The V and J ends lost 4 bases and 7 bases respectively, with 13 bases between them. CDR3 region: CASSWAGSVGELFF. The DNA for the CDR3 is TGTGCCAGCAGTTGGGCAGGGAGTGTCGGGGAGCTGTTTTTT.

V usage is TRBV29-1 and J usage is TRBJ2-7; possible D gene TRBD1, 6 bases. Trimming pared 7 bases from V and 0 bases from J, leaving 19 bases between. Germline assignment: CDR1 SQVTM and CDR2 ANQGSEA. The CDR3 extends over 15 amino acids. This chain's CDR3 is CSASHGQSSSYEQYF. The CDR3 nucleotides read TGCAGCGCCTCGCATGGACAGTCGAGCTCCTACGAGCAGTACTTC.

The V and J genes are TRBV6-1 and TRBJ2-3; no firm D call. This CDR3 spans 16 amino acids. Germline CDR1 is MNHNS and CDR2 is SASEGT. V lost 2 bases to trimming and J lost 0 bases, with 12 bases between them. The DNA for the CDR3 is TGTGCCAGCAGTGAATGGTACGGTACTAGCACAGATACGCAGTATTTT. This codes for CASSEWYGTSTDTQYF.

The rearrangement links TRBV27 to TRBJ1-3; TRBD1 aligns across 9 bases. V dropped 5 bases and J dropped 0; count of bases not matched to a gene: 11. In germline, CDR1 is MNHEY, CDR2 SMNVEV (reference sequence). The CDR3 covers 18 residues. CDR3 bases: TGTGCCAGCAGTCCCTCCCGGGACAGGGACAACTCTGGAAACACCATATATTTT. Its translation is CASSPSRDRDNSGNTIYF.

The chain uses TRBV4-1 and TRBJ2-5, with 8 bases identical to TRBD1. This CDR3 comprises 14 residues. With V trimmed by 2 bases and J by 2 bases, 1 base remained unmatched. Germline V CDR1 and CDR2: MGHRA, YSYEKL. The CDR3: CASSQRQGQETQYF. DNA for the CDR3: TGCGCCAGCAGCCAAAGACAGGGGCAAGAGACCCAGTACTTC.